This TCR beta chain emerged from a study of response to subunit inactivated influenza vaccine. Study findings and constraints: Seasonal influenza vaccination, on each occasion, was suggested by the authors to recruit few new T cells.

The V gene lost 2 bases and the J gene lost 2 bases, with 7 bases spanning the gap. There are 12 residues in the CDR3. Germline V gives CDR1 SQVTM, CDR2 ANQGSEA. TCRdb ran MiXCR on the RT-PCR reads and lists one entry per CDR3 protein. The table lists about 500,000 distinct CDR3 sequences, approximately 7.8% of them singletons. About this clonotype itself: Antigen unknown.

The sequence came from a man between 50 and 69 years old who received an inactivated influenza vaccine. The rearrangement joins TRBV29-1 to TRBJ2-7; D is ambiguous. This specimen was PBMCs from blood, taken around 25 months after vaccination. CDR3 region: CSVEYSTYEQYF. CDR3 bases: TGCAGCGTTGAATACAGTACCTACGAGCAGTACTTC.